This T cell receptor (beta chain) stems from a study of T cells in Graves' hyperthyroidism and ophthalmopathy. Authors of the study amplified TCR beta CDR3 regions from RNA transcripts. In the first-round RT-PCR of the TCR CDR3, the HTBI primer set was used. TCRdb redid the calling of the multiplex PCR reads with MiXCR, one entry per CDR3 protein. The sample includes more than 35,000 distinct CDR3 sequences, about 52% of them seen just once. V lost 6 bases to trimming and J lost 0 bases, with 14 bases between them. In germline, CDR1 is SQVTM, CDR2 ANQGSEA. This CDR3 has 14 amino acids. Subjects aged 18 to 65 presented with newly diagnosed hyperthyroidism of less than 2 months' duration.

The sample comprised peripheral blood or thyroid tissue (not recorded which). The chain recombines TRBV29-1 with TRBJ1-1; D is undetermined. This receptor was obtained from a woman between 50 and 59 years old with Graves' hyperthyroidism. This CDR3 is CSVQTWRLNTEAFF. For the CDR3, the DNA is TGCAGCGTCCAAACATGGCGATTGAACACTGAAGCTTTCTTT.